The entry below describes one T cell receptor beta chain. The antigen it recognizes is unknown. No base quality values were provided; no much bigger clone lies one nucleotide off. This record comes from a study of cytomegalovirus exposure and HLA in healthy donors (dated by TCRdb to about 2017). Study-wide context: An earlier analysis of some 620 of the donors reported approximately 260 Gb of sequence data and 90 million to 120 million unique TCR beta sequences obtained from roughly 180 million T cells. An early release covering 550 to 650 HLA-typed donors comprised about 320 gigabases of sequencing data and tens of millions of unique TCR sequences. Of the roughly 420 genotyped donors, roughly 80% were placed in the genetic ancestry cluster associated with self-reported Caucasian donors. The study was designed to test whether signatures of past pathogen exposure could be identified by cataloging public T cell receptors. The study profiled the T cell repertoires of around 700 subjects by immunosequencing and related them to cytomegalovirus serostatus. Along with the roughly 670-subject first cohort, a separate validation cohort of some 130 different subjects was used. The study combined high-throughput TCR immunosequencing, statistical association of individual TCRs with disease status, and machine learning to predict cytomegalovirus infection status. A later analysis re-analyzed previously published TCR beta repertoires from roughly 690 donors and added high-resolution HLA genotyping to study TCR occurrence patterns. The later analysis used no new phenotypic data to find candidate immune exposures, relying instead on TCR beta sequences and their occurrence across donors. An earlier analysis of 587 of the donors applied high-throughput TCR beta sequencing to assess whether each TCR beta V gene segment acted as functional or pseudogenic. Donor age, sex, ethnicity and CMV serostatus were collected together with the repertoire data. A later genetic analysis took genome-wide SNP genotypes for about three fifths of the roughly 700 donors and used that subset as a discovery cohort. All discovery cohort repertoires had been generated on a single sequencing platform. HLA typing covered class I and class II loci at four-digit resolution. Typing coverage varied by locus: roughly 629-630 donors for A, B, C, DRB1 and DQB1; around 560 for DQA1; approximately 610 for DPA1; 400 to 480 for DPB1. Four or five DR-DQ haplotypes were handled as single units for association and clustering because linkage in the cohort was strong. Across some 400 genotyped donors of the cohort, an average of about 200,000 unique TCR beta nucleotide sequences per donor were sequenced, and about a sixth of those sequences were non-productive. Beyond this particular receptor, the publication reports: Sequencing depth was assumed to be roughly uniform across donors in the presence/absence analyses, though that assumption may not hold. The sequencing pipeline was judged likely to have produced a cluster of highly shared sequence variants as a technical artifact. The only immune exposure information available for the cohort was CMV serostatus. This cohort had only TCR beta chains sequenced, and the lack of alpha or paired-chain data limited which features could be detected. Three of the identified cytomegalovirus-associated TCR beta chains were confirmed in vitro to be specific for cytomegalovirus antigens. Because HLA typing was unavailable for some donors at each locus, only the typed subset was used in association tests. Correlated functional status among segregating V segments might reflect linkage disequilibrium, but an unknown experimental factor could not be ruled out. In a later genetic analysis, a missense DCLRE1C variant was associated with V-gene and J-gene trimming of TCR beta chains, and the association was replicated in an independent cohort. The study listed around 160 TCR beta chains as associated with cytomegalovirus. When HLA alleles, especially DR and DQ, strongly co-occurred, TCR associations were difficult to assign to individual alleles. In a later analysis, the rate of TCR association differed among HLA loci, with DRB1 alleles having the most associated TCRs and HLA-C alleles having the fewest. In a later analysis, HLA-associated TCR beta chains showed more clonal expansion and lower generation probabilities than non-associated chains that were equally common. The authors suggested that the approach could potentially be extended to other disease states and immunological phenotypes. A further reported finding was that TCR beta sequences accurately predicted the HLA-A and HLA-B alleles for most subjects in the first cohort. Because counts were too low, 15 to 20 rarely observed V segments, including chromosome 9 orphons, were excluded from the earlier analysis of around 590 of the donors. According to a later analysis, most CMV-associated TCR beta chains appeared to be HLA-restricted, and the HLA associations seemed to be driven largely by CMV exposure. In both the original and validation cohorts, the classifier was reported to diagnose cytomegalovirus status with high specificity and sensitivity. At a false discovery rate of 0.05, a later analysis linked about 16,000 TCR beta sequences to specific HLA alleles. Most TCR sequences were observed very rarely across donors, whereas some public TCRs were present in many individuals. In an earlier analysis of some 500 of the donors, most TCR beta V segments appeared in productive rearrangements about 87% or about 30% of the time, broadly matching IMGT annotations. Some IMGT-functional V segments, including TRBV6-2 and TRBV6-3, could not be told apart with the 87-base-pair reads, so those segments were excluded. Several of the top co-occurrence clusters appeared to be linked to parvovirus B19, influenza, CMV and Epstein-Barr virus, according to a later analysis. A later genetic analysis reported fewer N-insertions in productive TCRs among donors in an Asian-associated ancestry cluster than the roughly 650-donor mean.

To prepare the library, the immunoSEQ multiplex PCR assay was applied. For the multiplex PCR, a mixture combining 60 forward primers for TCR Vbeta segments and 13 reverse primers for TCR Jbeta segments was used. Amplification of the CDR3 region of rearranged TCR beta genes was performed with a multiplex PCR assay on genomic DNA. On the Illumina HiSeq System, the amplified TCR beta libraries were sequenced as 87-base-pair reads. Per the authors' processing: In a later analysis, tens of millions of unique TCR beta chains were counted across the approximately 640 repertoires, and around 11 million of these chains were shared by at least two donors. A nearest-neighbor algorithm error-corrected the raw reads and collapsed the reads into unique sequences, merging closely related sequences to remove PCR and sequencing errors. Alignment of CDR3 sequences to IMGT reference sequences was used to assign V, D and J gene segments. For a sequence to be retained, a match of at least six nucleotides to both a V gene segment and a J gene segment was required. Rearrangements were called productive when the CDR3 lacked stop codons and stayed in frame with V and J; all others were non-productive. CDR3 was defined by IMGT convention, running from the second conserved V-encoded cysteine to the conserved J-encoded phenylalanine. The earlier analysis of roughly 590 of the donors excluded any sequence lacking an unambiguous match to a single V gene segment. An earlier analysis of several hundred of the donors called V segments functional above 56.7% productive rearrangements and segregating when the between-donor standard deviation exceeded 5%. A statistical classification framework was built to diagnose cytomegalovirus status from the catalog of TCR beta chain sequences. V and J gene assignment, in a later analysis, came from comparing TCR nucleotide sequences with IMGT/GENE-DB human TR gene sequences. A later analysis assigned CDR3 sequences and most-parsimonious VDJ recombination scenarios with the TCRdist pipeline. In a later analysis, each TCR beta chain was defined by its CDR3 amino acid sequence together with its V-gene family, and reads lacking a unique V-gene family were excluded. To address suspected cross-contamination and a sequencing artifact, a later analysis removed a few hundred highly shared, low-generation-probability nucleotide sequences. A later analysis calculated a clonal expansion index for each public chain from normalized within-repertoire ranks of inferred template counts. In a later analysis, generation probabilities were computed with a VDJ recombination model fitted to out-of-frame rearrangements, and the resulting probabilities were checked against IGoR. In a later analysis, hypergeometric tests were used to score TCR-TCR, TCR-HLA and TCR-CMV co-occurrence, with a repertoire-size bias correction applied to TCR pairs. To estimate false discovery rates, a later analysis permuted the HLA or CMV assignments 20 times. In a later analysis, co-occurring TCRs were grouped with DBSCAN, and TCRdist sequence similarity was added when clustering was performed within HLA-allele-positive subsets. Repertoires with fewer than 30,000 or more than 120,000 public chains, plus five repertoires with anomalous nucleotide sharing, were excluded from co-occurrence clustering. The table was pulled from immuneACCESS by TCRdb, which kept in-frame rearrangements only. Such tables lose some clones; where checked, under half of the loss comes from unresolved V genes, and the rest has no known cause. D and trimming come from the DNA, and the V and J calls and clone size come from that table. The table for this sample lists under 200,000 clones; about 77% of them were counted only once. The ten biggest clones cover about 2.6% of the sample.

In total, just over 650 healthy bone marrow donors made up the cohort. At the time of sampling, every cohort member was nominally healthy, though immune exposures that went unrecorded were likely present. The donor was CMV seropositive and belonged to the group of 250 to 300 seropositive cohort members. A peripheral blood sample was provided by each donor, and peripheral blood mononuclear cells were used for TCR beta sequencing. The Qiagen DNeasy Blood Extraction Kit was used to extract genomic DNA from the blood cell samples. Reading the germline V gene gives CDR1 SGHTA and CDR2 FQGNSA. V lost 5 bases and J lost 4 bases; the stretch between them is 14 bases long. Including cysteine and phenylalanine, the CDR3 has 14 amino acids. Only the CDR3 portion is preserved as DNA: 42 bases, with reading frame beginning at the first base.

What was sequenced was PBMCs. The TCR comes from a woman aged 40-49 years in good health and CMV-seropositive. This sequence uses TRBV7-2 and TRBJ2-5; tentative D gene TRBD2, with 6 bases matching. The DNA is TGTGCCAGCAGCACCTCGGGGGTCAGAGAGACCCAGTACTTC. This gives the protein CASSTSGVRETQYF.